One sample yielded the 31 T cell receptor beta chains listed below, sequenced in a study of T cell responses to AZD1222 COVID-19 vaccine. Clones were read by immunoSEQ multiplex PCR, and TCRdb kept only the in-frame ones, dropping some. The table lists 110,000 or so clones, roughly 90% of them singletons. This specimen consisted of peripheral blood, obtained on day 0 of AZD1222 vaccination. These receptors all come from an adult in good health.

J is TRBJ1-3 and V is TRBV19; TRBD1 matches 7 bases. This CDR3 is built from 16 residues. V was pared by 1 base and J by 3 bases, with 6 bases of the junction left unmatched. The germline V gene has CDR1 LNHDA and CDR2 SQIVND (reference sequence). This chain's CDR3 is CASSIGGQSLGNTIYF. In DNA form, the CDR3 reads TGTGCCAGTAGTATAGGGGGACAGTCCCTTGGAAACACCATATATTTT.

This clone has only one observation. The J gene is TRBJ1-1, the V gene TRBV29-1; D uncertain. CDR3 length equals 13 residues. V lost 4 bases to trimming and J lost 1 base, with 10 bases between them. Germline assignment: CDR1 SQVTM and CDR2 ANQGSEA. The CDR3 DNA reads TGCAGCGTTGCCAAGGGATCGAACACTGAAGCTTTCTTT. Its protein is CSVAKGSNTEAFF.

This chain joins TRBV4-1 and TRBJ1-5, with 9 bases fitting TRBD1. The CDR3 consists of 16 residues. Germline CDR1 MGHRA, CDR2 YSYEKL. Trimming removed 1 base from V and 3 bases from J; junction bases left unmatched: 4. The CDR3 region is CASSQVGQGYNQPQHF. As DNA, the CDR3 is TGCGCCAGCAGCCAAGTCGGACAGGGGTACAATCAGCCCCAGCATTTT.

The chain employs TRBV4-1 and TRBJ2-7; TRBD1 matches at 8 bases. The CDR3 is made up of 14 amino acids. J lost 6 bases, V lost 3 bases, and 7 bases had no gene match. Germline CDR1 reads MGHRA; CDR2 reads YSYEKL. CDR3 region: CASSQRAGGGEQYF. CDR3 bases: TGCGCCAGCAGCCAGAGGGCAGGGGGCGGCGAGCAGTACTTC.

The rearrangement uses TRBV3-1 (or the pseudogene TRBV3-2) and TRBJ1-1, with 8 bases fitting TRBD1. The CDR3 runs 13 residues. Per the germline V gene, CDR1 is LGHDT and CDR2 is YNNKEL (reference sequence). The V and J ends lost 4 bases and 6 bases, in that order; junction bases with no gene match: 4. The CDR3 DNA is TGTGCCAGCAGCCTGGGACAGGCCCCTGAAGCTTTCTTT. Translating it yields CASSLGQAPEAFF.

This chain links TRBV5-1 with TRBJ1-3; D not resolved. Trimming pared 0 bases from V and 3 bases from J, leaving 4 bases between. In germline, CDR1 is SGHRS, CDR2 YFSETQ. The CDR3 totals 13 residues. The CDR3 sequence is CASSLGDGNTIYF. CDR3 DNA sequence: TGCGCCAGCAGCTTGGGGGATGGAAACACCATATATTTT.

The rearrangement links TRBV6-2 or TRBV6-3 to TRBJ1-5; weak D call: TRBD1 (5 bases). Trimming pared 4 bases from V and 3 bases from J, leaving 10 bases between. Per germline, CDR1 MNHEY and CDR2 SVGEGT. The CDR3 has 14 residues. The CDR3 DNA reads TGTGCCAGCAGTTCCGCGGGGCCCAATCAGCCCCAGCATTTT. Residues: CASSSAGPNQPQHF.

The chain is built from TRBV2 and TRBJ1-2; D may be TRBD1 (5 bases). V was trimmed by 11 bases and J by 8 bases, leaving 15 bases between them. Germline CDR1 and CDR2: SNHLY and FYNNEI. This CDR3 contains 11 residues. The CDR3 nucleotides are TGTGCCGGTTCTTTTTCAGGGGGCTACACCTTC. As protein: CAGSFSGGYTF.

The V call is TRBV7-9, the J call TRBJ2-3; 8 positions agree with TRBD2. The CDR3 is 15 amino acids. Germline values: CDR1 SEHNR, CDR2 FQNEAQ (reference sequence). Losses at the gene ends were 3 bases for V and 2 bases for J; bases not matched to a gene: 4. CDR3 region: CASSFSGELTDTQYF. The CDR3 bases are TGTGCCAGCAGCTTTAGCGGGGAACTCACAGATACGCAGTATTTT. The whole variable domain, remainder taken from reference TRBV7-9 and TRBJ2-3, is DTGVSQNPRHKITKRGQNVTFRCDPISEHNRLYWYRQTLGQGPEFLTYFQNEAQLEKSRLLSDRFSAERPKGSFSTLEIQRTEQGDSAMYLCASSFSGELTDTQYFGPGTRLTVL.

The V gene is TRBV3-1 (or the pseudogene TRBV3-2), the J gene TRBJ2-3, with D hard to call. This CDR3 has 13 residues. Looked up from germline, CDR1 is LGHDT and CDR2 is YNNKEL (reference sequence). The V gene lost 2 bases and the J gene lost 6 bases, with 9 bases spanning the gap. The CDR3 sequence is CASSQPPPDTQYF. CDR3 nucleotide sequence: TGTGCCAGCAGCCAACCCCCCCCGGATACGCAGTATTTT.

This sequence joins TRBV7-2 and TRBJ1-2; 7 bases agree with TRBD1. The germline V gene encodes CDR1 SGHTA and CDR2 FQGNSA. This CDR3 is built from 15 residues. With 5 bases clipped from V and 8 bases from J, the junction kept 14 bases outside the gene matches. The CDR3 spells CASSLDRAVPRGYTF. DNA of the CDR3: TGTGCCAGCAGCCTAGACAGGGCCGTTCCTAGGGGCTACACCTTC. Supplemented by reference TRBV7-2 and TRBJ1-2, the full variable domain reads GAGVSQSPSNKVTEKGKDVELRCDPISGHTALYWYRQSLGQGLEFLIYFQGNSAPDKSGLPSDRFSAERTGGSVSTLTIQRTQQEDSAVYLCASSLDRAVPRGYTFGSGTRLTVV.

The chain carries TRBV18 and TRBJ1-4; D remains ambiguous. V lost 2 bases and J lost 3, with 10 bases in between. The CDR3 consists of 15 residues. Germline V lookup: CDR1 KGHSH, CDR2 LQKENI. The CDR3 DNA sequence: TGTGCCAGCTCACCAATCCAAACTTCTAATGAAAAACTGTTTTTT. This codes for CASSPIQTSNEKLFF. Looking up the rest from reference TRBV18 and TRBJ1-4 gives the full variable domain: NAGVMQNPRHLVRRRGQEARLRCSPMKGHSHVYWYRQLPEEGLKFMVYLQKENIIDESGMPKERFSAEFPKEGPSILRIQQVVRGDSAAYFCASSPIQTSNEKLFFGSGTQLSVL.

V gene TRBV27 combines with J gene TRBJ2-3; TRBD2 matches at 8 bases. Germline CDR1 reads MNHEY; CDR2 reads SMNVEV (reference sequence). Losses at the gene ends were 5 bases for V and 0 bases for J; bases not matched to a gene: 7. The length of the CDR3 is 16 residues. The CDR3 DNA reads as TGTGCCAGCAGTCCCCGACTAGCGAAAAGCACAGATACGCAGTATTTT. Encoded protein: CASSPRLAKSTDTQYF.

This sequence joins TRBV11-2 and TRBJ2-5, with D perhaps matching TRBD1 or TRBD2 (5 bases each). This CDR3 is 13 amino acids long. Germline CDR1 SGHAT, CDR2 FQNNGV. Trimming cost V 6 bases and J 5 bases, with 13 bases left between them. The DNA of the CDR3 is TGTGCCAGCAGATTGGGGGTCGCGGAGACCCAGTACTTC. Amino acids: CASRLGVAETQYF.

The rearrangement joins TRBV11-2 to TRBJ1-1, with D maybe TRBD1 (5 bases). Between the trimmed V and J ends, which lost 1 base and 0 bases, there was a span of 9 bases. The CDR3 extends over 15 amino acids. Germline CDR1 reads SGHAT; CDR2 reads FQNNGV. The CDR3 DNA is TGTGCCAGCAGCTTAGTTATCAGGGTGAACACTGAAGCTTTCTTT. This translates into CASSLVIRVNTEAFF.

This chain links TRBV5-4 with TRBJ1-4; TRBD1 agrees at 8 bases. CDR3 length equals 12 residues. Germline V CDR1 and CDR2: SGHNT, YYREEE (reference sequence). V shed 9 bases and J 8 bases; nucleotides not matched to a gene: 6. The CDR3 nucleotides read TGTGCCATAGGTCGGACAGGGGAAAAACTGTTTTTT. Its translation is CAIGRTGEKLFF.

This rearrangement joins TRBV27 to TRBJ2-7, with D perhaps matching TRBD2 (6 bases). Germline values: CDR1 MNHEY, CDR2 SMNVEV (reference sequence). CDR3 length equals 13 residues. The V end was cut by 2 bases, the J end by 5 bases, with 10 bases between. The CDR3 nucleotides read TGTGCCAGCAGTTTAGTATGGAGGGACGAGCAGTACTTC. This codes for CASSLVWRDEQYF.

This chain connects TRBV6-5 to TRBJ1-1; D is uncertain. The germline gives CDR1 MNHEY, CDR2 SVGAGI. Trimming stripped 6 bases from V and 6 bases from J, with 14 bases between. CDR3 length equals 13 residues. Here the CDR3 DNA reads TGTGCCAGCAGCTTCGGGCCCGTTGCTGAAGCTTTCTTT. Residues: CASSFGPVAEAFF.

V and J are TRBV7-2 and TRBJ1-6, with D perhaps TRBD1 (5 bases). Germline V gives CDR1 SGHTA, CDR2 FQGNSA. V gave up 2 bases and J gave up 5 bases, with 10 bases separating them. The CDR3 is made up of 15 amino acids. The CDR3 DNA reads TGTGCCAGCAGCTTACAGGGAAACGATAATTCACCCCTCCACTTT. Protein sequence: CASSLQGNDNSPLHF.

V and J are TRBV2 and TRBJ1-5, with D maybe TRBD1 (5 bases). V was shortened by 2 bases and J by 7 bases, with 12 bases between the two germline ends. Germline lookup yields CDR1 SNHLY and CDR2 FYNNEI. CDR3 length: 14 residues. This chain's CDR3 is CASSEIRVEQPQHF. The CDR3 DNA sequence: TGTGCCAGCAGTGAAATCAGGGTGGAACAGCCCCAGCATTTT.

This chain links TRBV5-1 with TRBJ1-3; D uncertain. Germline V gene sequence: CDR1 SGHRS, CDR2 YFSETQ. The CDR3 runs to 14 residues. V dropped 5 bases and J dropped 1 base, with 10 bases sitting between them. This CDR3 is CASSSTDSGNTIYF. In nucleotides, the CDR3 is TGCGCCAGCAGTTCCACAGATTCTGGAAACACCATATATTTT.

CDR3 sequence reads: CASSRDRVSATNEKLFF. DNA of the CDR3: TGTGCCAGCAGCCGGGACAGGGTATCGGCAACTAATGAAAAACTGTTTTTT. The chain couples TRBV5-4 to TRBJ1-4, with 9 bases that match TRBD1. The V gene's germline CDR1 is SGHNT and CDR2 YYREEE (reference sequence). V lost 4 bases to trimming and J lost 0 bases; unmatched junction nucleotides: 7. The CDR3 extends over 17 amino acids. Full variable domain (missing parts from reference TRBV5-4 and TRBJ1-4): ETGVTQSPTHLIKTRGQQVTLRCSSQSGHNTVSWYQQALGQGPQFIFQYYREEENGRGNFPPRFSGLQFPNYSSELNVNALELDDSALYLCASSRDRVSATNEKLFFGSGTQLSVL.

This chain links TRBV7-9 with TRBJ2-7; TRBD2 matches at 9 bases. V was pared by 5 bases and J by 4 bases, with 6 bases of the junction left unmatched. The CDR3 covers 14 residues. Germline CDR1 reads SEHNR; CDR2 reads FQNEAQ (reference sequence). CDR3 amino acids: CASSVLAGLYEQYV. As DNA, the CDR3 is TGTGCCAGCAGCGTGCTAGCGGGATTATACGAGCAGTACGTC.

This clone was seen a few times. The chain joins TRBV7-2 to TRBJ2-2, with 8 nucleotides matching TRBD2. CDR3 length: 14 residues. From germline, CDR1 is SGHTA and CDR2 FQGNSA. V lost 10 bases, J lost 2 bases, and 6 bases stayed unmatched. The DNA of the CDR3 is TGTGCCACCGGACTAGCACCCAACACCGGGGAGCTGTTTTTT. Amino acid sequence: CATGLAPNTGELFF.

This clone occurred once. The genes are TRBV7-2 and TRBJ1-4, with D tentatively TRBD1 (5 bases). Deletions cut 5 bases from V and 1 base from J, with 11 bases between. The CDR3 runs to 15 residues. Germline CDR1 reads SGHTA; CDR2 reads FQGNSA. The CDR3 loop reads CASSPRGGTNEKLFF. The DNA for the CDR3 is TGTGCCAGCAGCCCGCGGGGGGGAACTAATGAAAAACTGTTTTTT.

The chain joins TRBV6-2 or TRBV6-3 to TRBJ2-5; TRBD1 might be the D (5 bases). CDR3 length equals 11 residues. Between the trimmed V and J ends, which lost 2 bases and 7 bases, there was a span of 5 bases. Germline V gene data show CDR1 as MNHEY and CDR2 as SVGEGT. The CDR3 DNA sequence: TGTGCCAGCAGTTACGGGGCGACCCAGTACTTC. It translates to CASSYGATQYF.

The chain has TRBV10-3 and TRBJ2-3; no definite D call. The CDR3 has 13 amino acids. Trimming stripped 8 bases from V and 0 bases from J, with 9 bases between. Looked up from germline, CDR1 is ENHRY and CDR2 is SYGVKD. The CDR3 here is CAIGPYSTDTQYF. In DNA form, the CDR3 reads TGTGCCATCGGGCCATATAGCACAGATACGCAGTATTTT.

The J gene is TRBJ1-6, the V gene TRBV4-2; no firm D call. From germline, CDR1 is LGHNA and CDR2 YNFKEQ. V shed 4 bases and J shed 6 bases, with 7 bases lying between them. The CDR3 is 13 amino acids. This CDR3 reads CASSLQPNSPLHF. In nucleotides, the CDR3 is TGTGCCAGCAGCCTTCAGCCTAATTCACCCCTCCACTTT.

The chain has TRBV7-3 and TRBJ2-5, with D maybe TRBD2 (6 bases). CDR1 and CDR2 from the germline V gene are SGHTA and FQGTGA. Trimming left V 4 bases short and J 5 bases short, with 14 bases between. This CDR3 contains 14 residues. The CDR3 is CASSSDGGVETQYF. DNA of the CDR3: TGTGCCAGCAGCTCAGACGGGGGTGTGGAGACCCAGTACTTC.

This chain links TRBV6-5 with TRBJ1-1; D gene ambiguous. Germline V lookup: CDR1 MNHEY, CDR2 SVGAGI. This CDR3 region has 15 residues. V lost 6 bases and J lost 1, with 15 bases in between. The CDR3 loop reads CASSRWAAPNTEAFF. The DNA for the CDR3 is TGTGCCAGCAGCCGATGGGCGGCGCCGAACACTGAAGCTTTCTTT.

The CDR3 DNA reads TGCGCCAGCAGCCTGGACAGGTCGAGGGGGGAGCTGTTTTTT. Its protein product is CASSLDRSRGELFF. V and J are TRBV5-1 and TRBJ2-2; 7 bases fit TRBD1. With 4 bases clipped from V and 8 bases from J, the junction kept 8 bases outside the gene matches. CDR3 length equals 14 residues. In germline, CDR1 is SGHRS, CDR2 YFSETQ.